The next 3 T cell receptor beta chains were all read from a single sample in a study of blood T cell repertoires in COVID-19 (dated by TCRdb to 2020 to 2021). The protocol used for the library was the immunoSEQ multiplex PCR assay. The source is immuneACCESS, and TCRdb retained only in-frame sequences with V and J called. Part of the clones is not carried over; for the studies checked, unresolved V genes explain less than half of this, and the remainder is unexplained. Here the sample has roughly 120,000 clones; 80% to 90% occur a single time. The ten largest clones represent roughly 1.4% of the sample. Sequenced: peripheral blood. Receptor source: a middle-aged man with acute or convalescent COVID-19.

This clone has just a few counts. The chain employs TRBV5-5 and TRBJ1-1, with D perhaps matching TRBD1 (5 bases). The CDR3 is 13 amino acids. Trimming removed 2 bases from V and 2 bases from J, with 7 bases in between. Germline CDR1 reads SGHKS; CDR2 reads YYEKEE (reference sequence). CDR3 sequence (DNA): TGTGCCAGCAGCTTTAGGGGAAACACTGAAGCTTTCTTT. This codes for CASSFRGNTEAFF.

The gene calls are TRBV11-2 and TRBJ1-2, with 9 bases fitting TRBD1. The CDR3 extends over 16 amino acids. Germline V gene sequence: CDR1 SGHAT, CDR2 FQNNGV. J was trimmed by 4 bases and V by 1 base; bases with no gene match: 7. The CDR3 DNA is TGTGCCAGCAGCTTAGTGGGACAGGGCCTGCCCTATGGCTACACCTTC. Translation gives CASSLVGQGLPYGYTF.

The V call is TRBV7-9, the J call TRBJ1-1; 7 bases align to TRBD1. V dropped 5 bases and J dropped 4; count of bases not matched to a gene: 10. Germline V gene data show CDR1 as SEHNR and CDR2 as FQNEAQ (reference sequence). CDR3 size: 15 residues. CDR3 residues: CASSREQGTATEAFF. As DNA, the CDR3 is TGTGCCAGCAGCAGAGAACAGGGGACCGCCACTGAAGCTTTCTTT. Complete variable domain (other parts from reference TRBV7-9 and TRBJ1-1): DTGVSQNPRHKITKRGQNVTFRCDPISEHNRLYWYRQTLGQGPEFLTYFQNEAQLEKSRLLSDRFSAERPKGSFSTLEIQRTEQGDSAMYLCASSREQGTATEAFFGQGTRLTVV.